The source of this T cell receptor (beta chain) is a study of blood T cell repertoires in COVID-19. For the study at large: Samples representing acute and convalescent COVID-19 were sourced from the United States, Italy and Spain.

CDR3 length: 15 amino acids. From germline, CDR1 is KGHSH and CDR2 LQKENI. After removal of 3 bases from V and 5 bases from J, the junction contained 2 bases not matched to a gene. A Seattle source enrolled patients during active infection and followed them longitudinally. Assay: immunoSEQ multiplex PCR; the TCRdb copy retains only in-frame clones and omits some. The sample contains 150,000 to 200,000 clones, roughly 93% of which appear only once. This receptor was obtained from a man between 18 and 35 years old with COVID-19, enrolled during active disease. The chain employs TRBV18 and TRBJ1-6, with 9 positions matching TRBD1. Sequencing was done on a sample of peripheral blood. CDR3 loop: CASSPRTGDNSPLHF. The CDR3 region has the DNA TGTGCCAGCTCACCCCGGACAGGGGATAATTCACCCCTCCACTTT.